The 20 T cell receptor beta chains given below trace back to one sample, sequenced in a study of spatial heterogeneity in lung cancer. Using its own MiXCR run on the 5' RACE reads, TCRdb lists one record per CDR3 protein. The sample has 5,000 to 5,500 distinct CDR3 sequences; around a third are singletons. As for time point: sample taken at primary tumor resection. Whole RNA from tumor, nontumor lung or frozen PBMC was sequenced unsorted. The source material was PBMCs, sampled at surgery. Receptors originate from a female donor with early-stage non-small cell lung cancer.

On this clonotype: The library was designed around alpha chains, so this beta chain is a stray read whose abundance carries little weight. V and J are TRBV3-1 and TRBJ2-3; D gene uncertain. Between the trimmed V and J ends, which lost 1 base and 11 bases, there was a span of 13 bases. Germline V CDR1 and CDR2: LGHDT, YNNKEL (reference sequence). This CDR3 contains 13 residues. CDR3 amino acids: CASSQAPPILQYF. CDR3 coding DNA: TGTGCCAGCAGCCAAGCCCCCCCCATTCTGCAGTATTTT.

As to this clonotype: This beta chain lies outside the target of a library built for alpha chains; its clone size means little. The chain uses TRBV4-3 and TRBJ2-5, with 7 bases aligning to TRBD1. Trimming cost V 0 bases and J 4 bases; bases outside gene matches: 2. The germline gives CDR1 LGHNA, CDR2 YSLEER. The CDR3 consists of 14 residues. CDR3 sequence: CASSQEPGGETQYF. As DNA, the CDR3 is TGCGCCAGCAGCCAAGAACCAGGGGGAGAGACCCAGTACTTC.

This clonotype appeared a single time. The final CDR3 position lacks the conserved phenylalanine or tryptophan, pointing to a likely read error. The library was prepared for alpha chains; this beta chain is a stray read, so its frequency means little. The gene calls are TRBV29-1 and TRBJ1-1, with D uncertain. The ends were cut back, 8 bases at V and 10 bases at J, with 17 bases in the middle. This CDR3 spans 11 amino acids. Germline CDR1 reads SQVTM; CDR2 reads ANQGSEA. CDR3 DNA: TGCAGCTTTTTGGCTTCGCTTGGAGCTTTCTTG. Protein product: CSFLASLGAFL.

This clonotype has only a few counts. Found in a library prepared for alpha chains, this beta chain is an off-target read, and its abundance has little meaning. V gene TRBV6-2 or TRBV6-3 combines with J gene TRBJ2-5, with unresolved D. CDR3 length equals 11 residues. Looked up from germline, CDR1 is MNHEY and CDR2 is SVGEGT. V gave up 2 bases and J gave up 4 bases, with 2 bases separating them. CDR3 sequence (DNA): TGTGCCAGCAGTTACGGAGAGACCCAGTACTTC. Protein product: CASSYGETQYF.

Of note for this clonotype: This beta chain turned up in a library designed for alpha chains; as an off-target read, its abundance says little. J is TRBJ2-7 and V is TRBV5-1, with D perhaps given as TRBD1 or TRBD2 (5 bases each). Trimming took 0 bases from V and 0 from J, leaving 10 bases between them. The length of the CDR3 is 15 residues. Germline lookup yields CDR1 SGHRS and CDR2 YFSETQ. The CDR3 DNA sequence: TGCGCCAGCAGCTTGGGAGGGGAAACCTCCTACGAGCAGTACTTC. As protein: CASSLGGETSYEQYF.

This clonotype has just a few counts. At one end the junction does not follow the germline gene, possibly because of a read error. This beta chain lies outside the target of a library built for alpha chains; its clone size means little. This sequence joins TRBV2 and TRBJ2-5, with D possibly TRBD2 on 7 matching bases. CDR1 and CDR2 from the germline V gene are SNHLY and FYNNEI. The CDR3 covers 12 residues. The CDR3, as DNA: TGTGCTCCCGTACCAGACCTTGGAGGGGGGGGCTTC. It translates to CAPVPDLGGGGF.

About this clonotype itself: As an off-target read in a library built for alpha chains, this beta chain has a frequency of little significance. The chain is built from TRBV4-2 and TRBJ2-1; D gene uncertain. V was pared by 0 bases and J by 6 bases, with 12 bases between. The CDR3 covers 15 residues. Germline-derived CDR1 and CDR2 are LGHNA and YNFKEQ. CDR3 amino acids: CASSQEISAINEQFF. The CDR3 DNA reads as TGTGCCAGCAGCCAAGAGATCTCAGCGATCAATGAGCAGTTCTTC.

This clonotype was observed a few times. The size of this beta chain means little, since it is a stray read in a library made for alpha chains. V and J are TRBV2 and TRBJ2-7, with D perhaps TRBD1 or TRBD2 (5 bases each). The V and J ends lost 4 bases and 5 bases respectively, with 9 bases between them. CDR1 and CDR2 (germline): SNHLY, FYNNEI. CDR3 length: 12 amino acids. In DNA form, the CDR3 reads TGTGCCAGCAGTGGGCAGGGAGACGAGCAGTACTTC. Its translation is CASSGQGDEQYF.

A remark on this clonotype: This beta chain is a stray read from a library made for alpha chains; its abundance is not meaningful. The gene calls are TRBV19 and TRBJ2-1; D not resolved. V was shortened by 6 bases and J by 7 bases, with 7 bases between the two germline ends. The CDR3 is 11 residues long. CDR1 LNHDA and CDR2 SQIVND come from the germline V gene (reference sequence). The CDR3 DNA sequence: TGTGCCAGTAGGATGGTGAATGAGCAGTTCTTC. Its protein is CASRMVNEQFF.

As for this clonotype: This beta chain slipped into a library made for alpha chains as a stray read, so its size is not meaningful. V and J are TRBV11-1 and TRBJ2-1; TRBD1 matches at 7 bases. This CDR3 has 14 amino acids. Germline V gives CDR1 SGHAT, CDR2 FQDESV (reference sequence). J was trimmed by 6 bases and V by 3 bases; bases with no gene match: 5. CDR3 DNA: TGTGCCAGCAGCTTTAGGGGGCAAGGCAATGAGCAGTTCTTC. This codes for CASSFRGQGNEQFF.

A remark on this clonotype: With the library built for alpha chains, this beta chain is off target and its frequency is not meaningful. CDR3 in amino acids: CASSQETAGGYQETQYF. The CDR3 nucleotides are TGTGCCAGCAGCCAAGAGACAGCGGGGGGGTACCAAGAGACCCAGTACTTC. The rearrangement uses TRBV3-1 and TRBJ2-5, with 10 bases that match TRBD2. Unmatched junction bases numbered 4, after V lost 0 bases and J lost 0 bases. Germline values: CDR1 LGHDT, CDR2 YNNKEL (reference sequence). This CDR3 comprises 17 residues.

Comments on this clonotype: The library was designed around alpha chains, so this beta chain is a stray read whose abundance carries little weight. The chain joins TRBV5-1 to TRBJ2-3, with unresolved D. The CDR3 extends over 14 amino acids. The germline V gene has CDR1 SGHRS and CDR2 YFSETQ. Trimming took 0 bases from V and 0 from J, leaving 5 bases between them. Here the CDR3 reads CASSLVSSTDTQYF. CDR3 sequence (DNA): TGCGCCAGCAGCTTGGTTTCTAGCACAGATACGCAGTATTTT.

With respect to this clonotype: This beta chain is a stray read from a library made for alpha chains; its abundance is not meaningful. V and J are TRBV28 and TRBJ2-3; tentatively, D is TRBD1 (6 bases). This CDR3 has 15 residues. Germline CDR1 MDHEN, CDR2 SYDVKM. V lost 5 bases and J lost 4, with 16 bases in between. DNA of the CDR3: TGTGCCAGCAGTCCTTTCGGGACAAGTCCAGATACGCAGTATTTT. Protein: CASSPFGTSPDTQYF.

A word on this clonotype: Being off target in a library aimed at alpha chains, this beta chain has a size of little meaning. The V call is TRBV30, the J call TRBJ2-7; 13 positions match TRBD2. V gave up 1 base and J gave up 2 bases; unmatched junction bases: 2. The CDR3 contains 15 residues. CDR1 and CDR2 from the germline V gene are GTSNPN and SVGIG (reference sequence). The CDR3 nucleotides are TGTGCCTGGAGTGCGGGACTAGCGGGGACCTACGAGCAGTACTTC. This codes for CAWSAGLAGTYEQYF.

This clonotype was counted a few times. This beta chain lies outside the target of a library built for alpha chains; its clone size means little. The chain is built from TRBV7-2 and TRBJ2-1, with TRBD2 identical over 12 bases. The germline V gene has CDR1 SGHTA and CDR2 FQGNSA. Losses at the gene ends were 4 bases for V and 8 bases for J; bases not matched to a gene: 6. The CDR3 spans 15 residues. This CDR3 is CASSSLAGGLYEQFF. The DNA of the CDR3 is TGTGCCAGCAGCTCTCTAGCGGGGGGGTTATATGAGCAGTTCTTC.

Points on this clonotype: This beta chain is an off-target read within a library intended for alpha chains, so its frequency means little. This chain links TRBV4-1 with TRBJ2-3, with D perhaps matching TRBD1 (6 bases). The CDR3 totals 15 residues. The V and J ends lost 3 bases and 5 bases respectively, with 15 bases between them. Germline V gene lookup returns CDR1 MGHRA and CDR2 YSYEKL. CDR3 nucleotides: TGCGCCAGCAGCCACGAGGACAGAGTCGGAGATACGCAGTATTTT. It yields the protein CASSHEDRVGDTQYF.

In its sample, this clonotype was seen a few times. This beta chain came through as a stray read in a library set up for alpha chains, and its size says little. V usage is TRBV6-6 and J usage is TRBJ2-3; D is possibly TRBD2 (6 bases). The V gene's germline CDR1 is MNHNY and CDR2 SVGAGI (reference sequence). Trimming took off 10 bases at V and 0 bases at J, with 8 bases between the two ends. The CDR3 totals 12 residues. This chain's CDR3 is CATRGSTDTQYF. The CDR3 nucleotides are TGTGCCACCCGGGGGAGCACAGATACGCAGTATTTT.

On this clonotype itself: Because this beta chain is a stray read in a library intended to capture alpha chains, its abundance should not be given much weight. The chain recombines TRBV28 with TRBJ2-3; D uncertain. The CDR3 is 15 residues long. Trimming pared 2 bases from V and 8 bases from J, leaving 17 bases between. The V gene's germline CDR1 is MDHEN and CDR2 SYDVKM. The CDR3 sequence: CASSLPGAQEATQYF. In DNA form, the CDR3 reads TGTGCCAGCAGTTTACCAGGCGCGCAGGAAGCTACGCAGTATTTT.

This clonotype came up a few times. For a library built for alpha chains, this beta chain is a stray read; little rests on its size. This chain uses TRBV20-1 with TRBJ2-3; the D is unclear. CDR3 length: 13 residues. Germline V CDR1 and CDR2: DFQATT, SNEGSKA (reference sequence). Between the trimmed V and J ends, which lost 3 bases and 1 base, there was a span of 8 bases. The CDR3 loop is CSARGFGTDTQYF. Written as DNA, the CDR3 is TGCAGTGCTAGGGGATTTGGCACAGATACGCAGTATTTT.

Remarks on this clonotype: This beta chain represents an off-target read in a library built for alpha chains; its size is of limited meaning. J is TRBJ2-7 and V is TRBV18; 8 bases align to TRBD1. The trim removed 3 bases at V and 3 bases at J, leaving 1 base unmatched. The CDR3 has 13 residues. CDR1 and CDR2 from the germline V gene are KGHSH and LQKENI. The CDR3 loop is CASSPGQDYEQYF. The CDR3 DNA is TGTGCCAGCTCACCGGGACAGGACTACGAGCAGTACTTC.